The table lists the clone carrying this TCR beta chain with a few counts. What it binds is not known. The sample is drawn from a study of blood T cells in healthy people across ages. Study findings and constraints: Older age went with lower TCR beta diversity per million T cells, in a roughly linear way.

The CDR3 runs to 15 residues. Trimming took 4 bases from V and 1 from J, leaving 15 bases between them. Looked up from germline, CDR1 is SGDLS and CDR2 is YYNGEE. A J-beta primer mix and a sample-barcoded 5' primer were used in a second PCR of roughly 7 to 12 cycles. Via MiXCR, TCRdb re-called the 5' RACE reads, giving one row per CDR3 protein. The data contain hundreds of thousands of distinct CDR3 sequences, under 45% of them singletons. This sequence was found in a man between 60 and 70 years old in good health. Sequencing was done on a sample of blood. This chain uses TRBV9 with TRBJ2-7; the D gene is possibly TRBD2 (6 bases). The CDR3 sequence: CASSPGGTYSYEQYF. CDR3 nucleotide sequence: TGTGCCAGCAGCCCTGGGGGGACTTATTCCTACGAGCAGTACTTC.